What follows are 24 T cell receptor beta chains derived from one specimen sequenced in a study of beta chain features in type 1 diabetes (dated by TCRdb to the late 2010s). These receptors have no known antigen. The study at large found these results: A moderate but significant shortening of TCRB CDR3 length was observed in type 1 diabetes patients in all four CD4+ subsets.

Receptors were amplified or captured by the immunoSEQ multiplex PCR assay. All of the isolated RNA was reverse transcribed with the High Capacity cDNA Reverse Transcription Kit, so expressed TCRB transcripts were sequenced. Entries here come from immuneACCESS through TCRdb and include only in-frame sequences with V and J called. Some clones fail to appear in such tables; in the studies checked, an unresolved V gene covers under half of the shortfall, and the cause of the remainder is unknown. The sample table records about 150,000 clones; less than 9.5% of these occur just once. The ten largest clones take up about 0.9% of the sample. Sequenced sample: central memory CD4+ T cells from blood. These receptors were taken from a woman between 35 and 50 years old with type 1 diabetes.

The CDR3 region is CASSPRSADTQYF. The CDR3 nucleotides read TGTGCCAGCTCACCACGTTCCGCAGATACGCAGTATTTT. The genes are TRBV18 and TRBJ2-3; D is unclear. There are 13 residues in the CDR3. Germline CDR1 KGHSH, CDR2 LQKENI. V lost 1 base and J 4 bases, leaving 6 bases between the germline ends.

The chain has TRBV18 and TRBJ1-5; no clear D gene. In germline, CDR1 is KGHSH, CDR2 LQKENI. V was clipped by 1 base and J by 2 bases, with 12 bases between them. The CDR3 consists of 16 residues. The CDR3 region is CASSPQTPTGNQPQHF. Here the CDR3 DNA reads TGTGCCAGCTCACCACAGACTCCTACCGGCAATCAGCCCCAGCATTTT.

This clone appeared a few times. The CDR3: CASSFTGRGLADTQYF. The CDR3 nucleotides are TGCGCCAGCAGCTTCACTGGCAGGGGGCTCGCAGATACGCAGTATTTT. J is TRBJ2-3 and V is TRBV5-1, with 8 bases matching TRBD1. With 2 bases clipped from V and 4 bases from J, the junction kept 9 bases outside the gene matches. The CDR3 is 16 residues long. The germline gives CDR1 SGHRS, CDR2 YFSETQ.

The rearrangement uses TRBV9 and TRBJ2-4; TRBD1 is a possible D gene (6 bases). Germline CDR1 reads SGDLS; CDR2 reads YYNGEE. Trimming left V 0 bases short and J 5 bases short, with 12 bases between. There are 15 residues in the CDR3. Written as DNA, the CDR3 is TGTGCCAGCAGCGTAGAACAGGGCCCACAAAACATTCAGTACTTC. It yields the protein CASSVEQGPQNIQYF.

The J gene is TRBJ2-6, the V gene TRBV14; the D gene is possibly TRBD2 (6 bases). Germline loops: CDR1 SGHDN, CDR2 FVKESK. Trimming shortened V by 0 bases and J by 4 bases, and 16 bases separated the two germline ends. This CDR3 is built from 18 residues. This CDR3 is CASSQDRGGLLGANVLTF. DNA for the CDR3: TGTGCCAGCAGCCAAGATAGGGGAGGTTTGCTGGGGGCCAACGTCCTGACTTTC.

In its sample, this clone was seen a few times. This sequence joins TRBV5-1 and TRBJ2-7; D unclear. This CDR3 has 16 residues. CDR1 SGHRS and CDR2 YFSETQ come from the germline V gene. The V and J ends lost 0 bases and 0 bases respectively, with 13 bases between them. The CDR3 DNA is TGCGCCAGCAGCTTGGGGTTGTCAGGTCGCTCCTACGAGCAGTACTTC. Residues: CASSLGLSGRSYEQYF.

CDR3 nucleotides: TGCAGCGTTGAGTTTGCAGCCGAGGGTATATTGGGGTTCACCGGGGAGCTGTTTTTT. Translation: CSVEFAAEGILGFTGELFF. V usage is TRBV29-1 and J usage is TRBJ2-2; D possibly corresponds to TRBD2 (5 bases). Between the trimmed V and J ends, which lost 3 bases and 4 bases, there was a span of 27 bases. Germline CDR1 and CDR2: SQVTM and ANQGSEA. This CDR3 contains 19 residues.

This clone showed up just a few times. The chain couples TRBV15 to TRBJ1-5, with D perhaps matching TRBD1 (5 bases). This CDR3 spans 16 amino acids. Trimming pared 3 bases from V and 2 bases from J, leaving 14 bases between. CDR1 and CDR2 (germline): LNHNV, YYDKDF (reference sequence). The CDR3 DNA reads TGTGCCACCAGCAGCGCCTACAGGATCGGCAATCAGCCCCAGCATTTT. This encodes CATSSAYRIGNQPQHF.

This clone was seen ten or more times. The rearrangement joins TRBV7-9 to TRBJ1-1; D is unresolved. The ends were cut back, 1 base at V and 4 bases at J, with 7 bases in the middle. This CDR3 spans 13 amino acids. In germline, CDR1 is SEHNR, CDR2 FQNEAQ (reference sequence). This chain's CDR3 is CASSLVMATEAFF. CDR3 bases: TGTGCCAGCAGCTTAGTAATGGCCACTGAAGCTTTCTTT.

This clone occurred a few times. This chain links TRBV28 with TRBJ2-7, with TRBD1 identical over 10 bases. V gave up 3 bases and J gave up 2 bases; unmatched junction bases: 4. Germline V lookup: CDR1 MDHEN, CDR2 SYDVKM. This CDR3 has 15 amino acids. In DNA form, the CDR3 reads TGTGCCAGCAGTTTCCGGACAGGGGGTCCCTACGAGCAGTACTTC. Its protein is CASSFRTGGPYEQYF.

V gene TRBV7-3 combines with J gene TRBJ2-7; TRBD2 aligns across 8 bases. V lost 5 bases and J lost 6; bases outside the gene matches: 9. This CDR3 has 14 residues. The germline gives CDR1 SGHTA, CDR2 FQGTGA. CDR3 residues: CASSPPGTSFEQYF. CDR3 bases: TGTGCCAGCAGCCCTCCCGGGACTAGTTTCGAGCAGTACTTC. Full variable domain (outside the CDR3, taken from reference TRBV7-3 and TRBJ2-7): GAGVSQTPSNKVTEKGKYVELRCDPISGHTALYWYRQSLGQGPEFLIYFQGTGAADDSGLPNDRFFAVRPEGSVSTLKIQRTERGDSAVYLCASSPPGTSFEQYFGPGTRLTVT.

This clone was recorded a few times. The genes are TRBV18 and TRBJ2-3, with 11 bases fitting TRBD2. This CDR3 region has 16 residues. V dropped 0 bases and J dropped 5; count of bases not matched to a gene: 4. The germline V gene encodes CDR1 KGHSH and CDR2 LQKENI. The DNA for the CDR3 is TGTGCCAGCTCACCACCTACTAGCGGGAGAGGAGATACGCAGTATTTT. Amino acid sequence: CASSPPTSGRGDTQYF.

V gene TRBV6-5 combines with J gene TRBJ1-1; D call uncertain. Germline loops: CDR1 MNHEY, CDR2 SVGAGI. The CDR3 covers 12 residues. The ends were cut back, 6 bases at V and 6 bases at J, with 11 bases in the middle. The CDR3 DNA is TGTGCCAGCAGCATCGGGGAGGCTGAAGCTTTCTTT. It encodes CASSIGEAEAFF.

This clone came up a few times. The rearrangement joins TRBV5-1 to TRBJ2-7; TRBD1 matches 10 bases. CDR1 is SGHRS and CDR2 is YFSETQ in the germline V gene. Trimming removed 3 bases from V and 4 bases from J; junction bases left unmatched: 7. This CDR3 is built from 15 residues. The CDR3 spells CASSSRDRGAYEQYF. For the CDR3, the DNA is TGCGCCAGCAGCTCCCGGGACAGGGGAGCTTACGAGCAGTACTTC.

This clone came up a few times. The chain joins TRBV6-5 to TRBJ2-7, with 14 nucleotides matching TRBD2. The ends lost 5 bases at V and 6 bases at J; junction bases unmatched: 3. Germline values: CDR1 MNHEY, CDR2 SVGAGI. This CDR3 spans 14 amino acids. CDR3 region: CASSAGTSGSEQYF. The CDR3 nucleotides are TGTGCCAGCAGTGCCGGGACTAGCGGGAGCGAGCAGTACTTC.

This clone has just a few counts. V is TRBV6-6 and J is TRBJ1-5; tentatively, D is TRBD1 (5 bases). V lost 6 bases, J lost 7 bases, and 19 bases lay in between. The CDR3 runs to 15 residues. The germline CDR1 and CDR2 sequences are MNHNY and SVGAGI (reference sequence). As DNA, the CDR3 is TGTGCCAGCAGAGAGACCAGGGAGGTGAGCCAGCCCCAGCATTTT. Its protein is CASRETREVSQPQHF.

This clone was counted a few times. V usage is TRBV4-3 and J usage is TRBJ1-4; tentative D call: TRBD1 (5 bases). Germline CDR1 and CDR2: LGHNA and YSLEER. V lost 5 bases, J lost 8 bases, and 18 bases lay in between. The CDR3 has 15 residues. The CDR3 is CASSSREAGAEKLFF. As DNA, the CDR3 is TGCGCCAGCAGCTCCCGAGAGGCTGGGGCCGAAAAACTGTTTTTT.

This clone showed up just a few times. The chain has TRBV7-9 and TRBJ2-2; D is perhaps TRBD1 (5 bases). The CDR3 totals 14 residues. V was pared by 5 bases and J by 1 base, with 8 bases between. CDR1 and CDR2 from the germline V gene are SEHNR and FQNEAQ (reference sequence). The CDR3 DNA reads TGTGCCAGCAGCGTAGACAGGAACACCGGGGAGCTGTTTTTT. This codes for CASSVDRNTGELFF.

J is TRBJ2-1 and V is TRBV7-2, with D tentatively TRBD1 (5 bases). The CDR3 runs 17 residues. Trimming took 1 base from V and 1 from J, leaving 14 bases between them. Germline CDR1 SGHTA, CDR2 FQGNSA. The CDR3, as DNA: TGTGCCAGCAGCTTAGTGCCTGACAGCCGATCCTACAATGAGCAGTTCTTC. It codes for CASSLVPDSRSYNEQFF. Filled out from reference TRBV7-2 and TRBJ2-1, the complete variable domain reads GAGVSQSPSNKVTEKGKDVELRCDPISGHTALYWYRQSLGQGLEFLIYFQGNSAPDKSGLPSDRFSAERTGGSVSTLTIQRTQQEDSAVYLCASSLVPDSRSYNEQFFGPGTRLTVL.

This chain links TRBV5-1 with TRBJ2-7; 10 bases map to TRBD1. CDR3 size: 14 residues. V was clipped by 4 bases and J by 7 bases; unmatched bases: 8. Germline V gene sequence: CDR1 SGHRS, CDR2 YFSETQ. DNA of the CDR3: TGCGCCAGCAGCCCCGGGACAGGGGTTGGTGAGCAGTACTTC. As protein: CASSPGTGVGEQYF.

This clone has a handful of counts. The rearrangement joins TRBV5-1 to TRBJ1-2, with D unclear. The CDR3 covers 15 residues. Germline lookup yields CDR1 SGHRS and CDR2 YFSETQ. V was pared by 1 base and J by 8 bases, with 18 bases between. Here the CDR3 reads CASSLSGEDFRGYTF. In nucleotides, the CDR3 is TGCGCCAGCAGCTTGTCCGGCGAGGATTTTCGGGGCTACACCTTC.

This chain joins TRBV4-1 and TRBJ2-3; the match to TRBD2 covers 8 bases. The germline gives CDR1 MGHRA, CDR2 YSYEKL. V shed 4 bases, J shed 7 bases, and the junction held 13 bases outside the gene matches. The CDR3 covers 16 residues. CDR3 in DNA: TGCGCCAGCAGCCCCCTGGGGCAGGGACTAGTGAATACGCAGTATTTT. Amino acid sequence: CASSPLGQGLVNTQYF.

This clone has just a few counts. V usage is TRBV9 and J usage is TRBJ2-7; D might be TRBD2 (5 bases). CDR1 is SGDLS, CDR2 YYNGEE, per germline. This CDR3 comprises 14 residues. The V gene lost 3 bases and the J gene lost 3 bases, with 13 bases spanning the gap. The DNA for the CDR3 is TGTGCCAGCAGCGGCGGGCAGAGAAGCTACGAGCAGTACTTC. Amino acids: CASSGGQRSYEQYF.

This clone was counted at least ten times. The CDR3 sequence is CASSPPGHRSYEQYF. CDR3 DNA: TGTGCCAGCAGCCCCCCGGGACATCGCTCCTACGAGCAGTACTTC. The chain uses TRBV13 and TRBJ2-7; D is perhaps TRBD1 (6 bases). Germline lookup yields CDR1 PRHDT and CDR2 FYEKMQ (reference sequence). Trimming shortened V by 5 bases and J by 0 bases, and 14 bases separated the two germline ends. The CDR3 contains 15 residues.